This is a list of T cell receptor beta chains from one sample in a study of response to subunit inactivated influenza vaccine. TCRdb processed the RT-PCR reads anew with MiXCR; each CDR3 protein has one entry. The sample lists approximately 570,000 distinct CDR3 sequences, 7.6% occurring once. The sample here was PBMCs from blood, taken approximately 25 months after vaccination. Every receptor here comes from a man between 50 and 75 years old who received an inactivated influenza vaccine. CDR3s include the opening cysteine and the closing phenylalanine or tryptophan. The order of the fields is J gene, clone size, D gene, V gene, CDR3 protein, CDR3 DNA. A D gene is named only where the DNA matches it firmly. Clone size, where shown, is once, few, many, or a class for clones that have expanded.

TRBJ2-3	few	NA	TRBV28	CASSSLDLAVTADTQYF	TGTGCCAGCAGTTCCCTCGACTTAGCGGTGACGGCGGATACGCAGTATTTT
TRBJ2-1	few	TRBD2	TRBV10-3	CAISVGTTTYNEQFF	TGTGCCATCAGTGTAGGGACTACAACCTACAATGAGCAGTTCTTC
TRBJ1-1	many	NA	TRBV16	CASSQWLDTEAFF	TGTGCCAGCAGCCAATGGCTGGACACTGAAGCTTTCTTT
TRBJ2-7	few	TRBD1	TRBV11-2	CASSLAWDRGHGEQYF	TGTGCCAGCAGCTTAGCTTGGGACAGGGGGCACGGGGAGCAGTACTTC
TRBJ2-5	NA	TRBD1	TRBV12-3/TRBV12-4	CASTSGQGAGETQYF	TGTGCCAGCACTTCGGGACAGGGGGCCGGAGAGACCCAGTACTTC
TRBJ2-5	NA	NA	TRBV7-2	CASSPSWGVVGGETQYF	TGTGCCAGCAGCCCATCCTGGGGGGTAGTAGGGGGCGAGACCCAGTACTTC
TRBJ2-2	few	TRBD2	TRBV12-3/TRBV12-4	CASRASGRWTGELFF	TGTGCCAGCAGGGCTAGCGGGAGGTGGACCGGGGAGCTGTTTTTT
TRBJ2-7	few	NA	TRBV6-2/TRBV6-3	CASSYPPGPLSYEQYF	TGTGCCAGCAGTTATCCACCGGGACCTCTTTCCTACGAGCAGTACTTC
TRBJ2-1	NA	TRBD1	TRBV12-3/TRBV12-4	CASSTGQGAFGQFF	TGTGCCAGCAGTACGGGACAGGGGGCCTTTGGGCAGTTCTTC
TRBJ2-7	few	TRBD1	TRBV20-1	CSATGTETIYEQYF	TGCAGTGCCACCGGGACAGAGACTATATACGAGCAGTACTTC
TRBJ1-4	many	NA	TRBV20-1	CSARRDTLYEKLFF	TGCAGTGCTAGACGGGACACTCTCTATGAAAAACTGTTTTTT
TRBJ2-5	few	NA	TRBV6-1	CASRDRIETQYF	TGTGCCAGCAGGGATCGGATTGAGACCCAGTACTTC
TRBJ2-7	many	TRBD2	TRBV5-1	CASSLAGTIAEQYF	TGCGCCAGCAGCTTGGCGGGGACTATTGCCGAGCAGTACTTC
TRBJ1-2	many	NA	TRBV5-5	CASSQGSGSDGYTF	TGTGCCAGCAGCCAGGGAAGTGGGAGCGACGGCTACACCTTC
TRBJ2-7	NA	NA	TRBV4-2	CASSQDNWEQYF	TGTGCCAGCAGCCAAGATAACTGGGAGCAGTACTTC
TRBJ1-5	many	NA	TRBV2	CASSGDLQPQHF	TGTGCCAGCAGTGGCGACCTTCAGCCCCAGCATTTT
TRBJ2-7	NA	NA	TRBV5-6	CASSFGPVYEQYF	TGTGCCAGCAGCTTTGGGCCCGTCTACGAGCAGTACTTC
TRBJ2-1	few	NA	TRBV3-1	CASSRASGINEQFF	TGTGCCAGCAGCCGAGCGAGCGGCATTAATGAGCAGTTCTTC
TRBJ2-7	many	NA	TRBV6-2/TRBV6-3	CASRKNGRNYEQYF	TGTGCCAGCAGGAAAAACGGCAGGAACTACGAGCAGTACTTC
TRBJ2-3	many	NA	TRBV29-1	CSVGLGTDTQYF	TGCAGCGTTGGGCTCGGCACAGATACGCAGTATTTT
TRBJ2-2	few	TRBD2	TRBV20-1	CSARPGGARGELFF	TGCAGTGCTAGACCCGGGGGGGCCCGGGGGGAGCTGTTTTTT
TRBJ2-5	many	NA	TRBV20-1	CSARGGQGTGRLGDQETQYF	TGCAGTGCTAGAGGTGGGCAGGGAACTGGACGATTAGGAGACCAAGAGACCCAGTACTTC
TRBJ2-7	NA	TRBD1	TRBV15	CATSRDLAGGREQYF	TGTGCCACCAGCAGAGATCTGGCAGGGGGTCGCGAGCAGTACTTC
TRBJ1-1	few	NA	TRBV28	CASSLPLSEAFF	TGTGCCAGCAGTTTGCCCTTGTCTGAAGCTTTCTTT
TRBJ2-2	many	NA	TRBV29-1	CSVAVLSYTGELFF	TGCAGCGTTGCGGTACTTTCCTACACCGGGGAGCTGTTTTTT
TRBJ2-2	many	NA	TRBV28	CASSSRGLNTGELFF	TGTGCCAGCAGTTCCCGGGGACTGAACACCGGGGAGCTGTTTTTT
TRBJ2-2	few	TRBD1	TRBV20-1	CSATGQGNTGELFF	TGCAGTGCTACGGGACAGGGGAACACCGGGGAGCTGTTTTTT
TRBJ2-1	NA	NA	TRBV7-3	CASSLNLAGDRSYNEQFF	TGTGCCAGCAGCTTAAATTTGGCGGGAGACAGGTCCTACAATGAGCAGTTCTTC
TRBJ2-5	few	NA	TRBV20-1	CSARRPGRTQETQYF	TGCAGTGCTAGACGACCTGGACGCACCCAAGAGACCCAGTACTTC
TRBJ1-2	many	TRBD1	TRBV29-1	CSVVLTGFDYGYTF	TGCAGCGTTGTGTTGACAGGGTTTGACTATGGCTACACCTTC
TRBJ2-1	NA	TRBD2	TRBV10-3	CAISRAGREQFF	TGTGCCATCAGTCGGGCCGGGAGGGAGCAGTTCTTC
TRBJ2-3	few	NA	TRBV7-9	CASSRETSTDTQYF	TGTGCCAGCAGCCGCGAGACTAGCACAGATACGCAGTATTTT
TRBJ1-5	NA	NA	TRBV15	CATSRNRATRNQPQHF	TGTGCCACCAGCAGAAACAGGGCTACGCGCAATCAGCCCCAGCATTTT
TRBJ1-3	NA	NA	TRBV12-3/TRBV12-4	CASSFIRSGNTIYF	TGTGCCAGCAGTTTTATACGCTCTGGAAACACCATATATTTT
TRBJ1-1	many	NA	TRBV6-1	CASSWGQNTEAFF	TGTGCCAGCAGCTGGGGACAGAACACTGAAGCTTTCTTT
TRBJ2-5	NA	TRBD2	TRBV6-1	CASSPTGLAGKRGETQYF	TGTGCCAGCAGCCCCACGGGACTAGCGGGCAAACGGGGGGAGACCCAGTACTTC
TRBJ1-6	few	NA	TRBV2	CASSLSGTRASPLHF	TGTGCCAGCAGCCTATCCGGGACACGAGCTTCACCCCTCCACTTT
TRBJ1-6	NA	TRBD1	TRBV3-1	CASSPVGTAASLHF	TGTGCCAGCAGCCCCGTGGGGACAGCCGCTAGCCTCCACTTT
TRBJ2-3	few	TRBD2	TRBV6-5	CASSWTSGGIDTQYF	TGTGCCAGCAGTTGGACTAGCGGGGGGATAGATACGCAGTATTTT
TRBJ1-2	NA	TRBD1	TRBV7-2	CASSSQDRGYGYTF	TGTGCCAGCAGCTCCCAGGACAGGGGCTATGGCTACACCTTC
TRBJ2-1	many	TRBD2	TRBV20-1	CSAPHSGETYNEQFF	TGCAGTGCGCCGCATAGCGGGGAGACCTACAATGAGCAGTTCTTC
TRBJ2-5	NA	NA	TRBV12-3/TRBV12-4	CASSLQAETQYF	TGTGCCAGCAGTTTACAGGCAGAGACCCAGTACTTC
TRBJ2-1	NA	TRBD2	TRBV4-2	CASSQAGTSGLYNEQFF	TGTGCCAGCAGCCAAGCCGGGACTAGCGGGTTGTACAATGAGCAGTTCTTC
TRBJ2-5	once	NA	TRBV9	CASSVGSGLRETQYF	TGTGCCAGCAGCGTAGGTTCTGGGCTACGAGAGACCCAGTACTTC
TRBJ2-2	NA	NA	TRBV10-3	CAISVIAGELFF	TGTGCCATCAGCGTTATCGCCGGGGAGCTGTTTTTT
TRBJ1-6	many	NA	TRBV12-3/TRBV12-4	CASSPGQRNSPLHF	TGTGCCAGCAGCCCTGGACAGAGGAATTCACCCCTCCACTTT
TRBJ1-2	few	TRBD1	TRBV7-2	CASSTGQGLGYTF	TGTGCCAGCAGCACTGGACAGGGTTTAGGCTACACCTTC
TRBJ2-3	many	TRBD2	TRBV20-1	CSARAFSGRGNTQYF	TGCAGTGCTAGAGCATTTAGCGGGAGGGGAAATACGCAGTATTTT
TRBJ2-2	many	TRBD2	TRBV4-3	CASSRVAGGNTGELFF	TGCGCCAGCAGCCGTGTAGCGGGAGGGAACACCGGGGAGCTGTTTTTT
TRBJ2-2	few	NA	TRBV15	CATSRGFGSSSSGELFF	TGTGCCACCAGCAGAGGGTTTGGTAGTTCAAGCTCCGGGGAGCTGTTTTTT
TRBJ2-5	NA	NA	TRBV28	CAGSTGQTGIETQYF	TGTGCCGGATCAACTGGACAGACGGGAATTGAGACCCAGTACTTC
TRBJ2-7	few	TRBD2	TRBV7-2	CASRAGVAGGPNYEQYF	TGTGCCAGCAGGGCCGGGGTAGCGGGAGGGCCTAACTACGAGCAGTACTTC